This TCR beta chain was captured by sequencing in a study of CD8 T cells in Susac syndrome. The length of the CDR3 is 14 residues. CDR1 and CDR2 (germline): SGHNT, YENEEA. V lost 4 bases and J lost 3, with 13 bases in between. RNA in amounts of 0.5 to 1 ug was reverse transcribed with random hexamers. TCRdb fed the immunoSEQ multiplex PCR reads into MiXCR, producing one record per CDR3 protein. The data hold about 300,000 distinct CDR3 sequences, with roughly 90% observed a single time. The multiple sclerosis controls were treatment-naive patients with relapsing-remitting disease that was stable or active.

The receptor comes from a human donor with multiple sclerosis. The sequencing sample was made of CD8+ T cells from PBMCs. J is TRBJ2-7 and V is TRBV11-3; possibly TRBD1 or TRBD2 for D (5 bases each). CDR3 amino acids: CASSSTTADYEQYF. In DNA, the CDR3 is TGTGCCAGCAGCTCGACGACAGCGGACTACGAGCAGTACTTC.